This T cell receptor beta chain emerged from a study of blood T cell repertoires in COVID-19. Study overall: T cells, B-cell-depleted T cells, or PBMCs provided the cDNA or gDNA that served as material.

The CDR3 extends over 14 amino acids. Germline CDR1 is LGHDT and CDR2 is YNNKEL (reference sequence). V was clipped by 4 bases and J by 3 bases, with 13 bases between them. How the authors handled the data: Reference gene primer amplification in the assay estimated nucleated cell counts. Clones were read by immunoSEQ multiplex PCR, and TCRdb kept only the in-frame ones, dropping some. The V and J calls and clone size were taken over from that table, and D and trimming were inferred from the DNA. The sample lists 150,000 to 160,000 clones, less than 90% occurring once. This TCR was recovered from a woman in her seventies with acute or convalescent COVID-19. The chain couples TRBV3-1 (or the pseudogene TRBV3-2) to TRBJ2-7; D possibly corresponds to TRBD2 (7 bases). The sample consisted of peripheral blood. The CDR3 here is CASSRGGGFYEQYV. The CDR3 DNA reads as TGTGCCAGCAGCCGCGGCGGGGGCTTCTACGAGCAGTACGTC.